This T cell receptor beta chain is drawn from a study of blood T cell repertoires in COVID-19. Study in general: Samples representing acute and convalescent COVID-19 were sourced from the United States, Italy and Spain. The analysed material was cDNA or gDNA that came from T cells, B-cell-depleted T cells, or PBMCs.

In the original workflow: Reference gene primer amplification in the assay estimated nucleated cell counts. Profiled with immunoSEQ multiplex PCR; TCRdb holds only in-frame clones, not every one. That table is the source of V, J and clone size, and D and trimming were worked out from the DNA. The sample holds 150,000 to 200,000 clones, approximately 85% seen once. The CDR3 covers 14 residues. Germline lookup yields CDR1 SSHAT and CDR2 FNYEAQ (reference sequence). Trimming removed 5 bases from V and 5 bases from J, with 15 bases in between. The receptor was derived from a human donor with active or convalescent COVID-19. The donor label of this sample is uncertain. V gene TRBV7-7 combines with J gene TRBJ2-5; maybe TRBD1 (6 bases). Sequencing was performed on peripheral blood. For the CDR3, the DNA is TGTGCCAGCAGCACAACAGGGTTGGTGGAGACCCAGTACTTC. This sequence encodes CASSTTGLVETQYF. The whole variable domain, filled in from reference TRBV7-7 and TRBJ2-5, reads GAGVSQSPRYKVTKRGQDVTLRCDPISSHATLYWYQQALGQGPEFLTYFNYEAQPDKSGLPSDRFSAERPEGSISTLTIQRTEQRDSAMYRCASSTTGLVETQYFGPGTRLLVL.